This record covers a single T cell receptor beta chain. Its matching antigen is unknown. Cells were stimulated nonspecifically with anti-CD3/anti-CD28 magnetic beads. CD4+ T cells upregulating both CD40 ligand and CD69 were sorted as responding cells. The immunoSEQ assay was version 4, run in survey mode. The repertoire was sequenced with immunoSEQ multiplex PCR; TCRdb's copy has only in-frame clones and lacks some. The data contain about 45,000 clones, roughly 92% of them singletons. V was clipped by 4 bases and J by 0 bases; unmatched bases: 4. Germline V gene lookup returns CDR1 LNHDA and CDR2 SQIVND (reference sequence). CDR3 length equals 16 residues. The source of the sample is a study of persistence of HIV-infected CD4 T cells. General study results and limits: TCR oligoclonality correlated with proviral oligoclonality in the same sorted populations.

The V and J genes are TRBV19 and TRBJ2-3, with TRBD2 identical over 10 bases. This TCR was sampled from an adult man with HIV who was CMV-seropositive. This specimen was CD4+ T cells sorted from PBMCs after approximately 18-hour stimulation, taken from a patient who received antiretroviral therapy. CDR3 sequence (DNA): TGTGCCAGTAGTAAACTACTAGCGGGGAGCACAGATACGCAGTATTTT. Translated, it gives CASSKLLAGSTDTQYF.